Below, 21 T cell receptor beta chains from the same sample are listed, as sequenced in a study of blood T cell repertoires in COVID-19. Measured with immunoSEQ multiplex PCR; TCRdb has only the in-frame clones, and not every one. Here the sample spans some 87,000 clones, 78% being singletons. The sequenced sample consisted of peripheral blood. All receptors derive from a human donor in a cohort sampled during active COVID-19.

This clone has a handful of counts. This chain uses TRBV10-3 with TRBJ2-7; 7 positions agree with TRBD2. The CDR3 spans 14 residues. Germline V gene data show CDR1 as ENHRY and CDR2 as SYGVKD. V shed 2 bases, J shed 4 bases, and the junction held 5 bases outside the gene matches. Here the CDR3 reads CAISERGDVYEQYV. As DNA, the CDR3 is TGTGCCATCAGTGAGCGGGGGGATGTGTACGAGCAGTACGTC.

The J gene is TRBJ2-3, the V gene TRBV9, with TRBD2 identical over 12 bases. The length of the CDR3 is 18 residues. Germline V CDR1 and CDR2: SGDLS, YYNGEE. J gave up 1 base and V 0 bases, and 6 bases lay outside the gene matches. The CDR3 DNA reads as TGTGCCAGCAGCGTAGAAGGACTAGCGGGAAGTCGCACAGATACGCAGTATTTT. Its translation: CASSVEGLAGSRTDTQYF.

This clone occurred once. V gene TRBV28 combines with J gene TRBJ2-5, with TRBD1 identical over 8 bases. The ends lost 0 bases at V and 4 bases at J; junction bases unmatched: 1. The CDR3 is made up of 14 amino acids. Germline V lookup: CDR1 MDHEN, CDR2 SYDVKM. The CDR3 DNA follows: TGTGCCAGCAGTTTATGGACAGGGGCAGAGACCCAGTACTTC. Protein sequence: CASSLWTGAETQYF.

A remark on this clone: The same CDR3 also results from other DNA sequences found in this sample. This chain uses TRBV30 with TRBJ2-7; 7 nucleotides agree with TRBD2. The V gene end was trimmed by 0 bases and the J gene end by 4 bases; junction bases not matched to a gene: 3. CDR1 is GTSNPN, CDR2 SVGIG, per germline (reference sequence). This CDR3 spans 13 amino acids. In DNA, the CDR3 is TGTGCCTGGAGTGTGGGGAGGGGTTACGAGCAGTACTTC. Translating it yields CAWSVGRGYEQYF. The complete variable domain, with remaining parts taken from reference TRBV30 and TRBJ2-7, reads SQTIHQWPATLVQPVGSPLSLECTVEGTSNPNLYWYRQAAGRGLQLLFYSVGIGQISSEVPQNLSASRPQDRQFILSSKKLLLSDSGFYLCAWSVGRGYEQYFGPGTRLTVT.

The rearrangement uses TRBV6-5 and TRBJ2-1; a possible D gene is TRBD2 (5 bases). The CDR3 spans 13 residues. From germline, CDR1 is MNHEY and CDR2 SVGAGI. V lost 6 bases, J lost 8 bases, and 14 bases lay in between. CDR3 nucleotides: TGTGCCAGCAGCTTCGGGATCGGCTATGAGCAGTTCTTC. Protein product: CASSFGIGYEQFF.

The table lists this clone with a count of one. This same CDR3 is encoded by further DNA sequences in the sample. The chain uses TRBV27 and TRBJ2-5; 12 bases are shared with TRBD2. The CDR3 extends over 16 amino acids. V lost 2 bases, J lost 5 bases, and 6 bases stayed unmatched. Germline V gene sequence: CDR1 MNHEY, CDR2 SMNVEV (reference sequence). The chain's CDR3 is CASSLRGLAGRETQYF. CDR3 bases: TGTGCCAGCAGTTTACGGGGACTAGCGGGCCGGGAGACCCAGTACTTC.

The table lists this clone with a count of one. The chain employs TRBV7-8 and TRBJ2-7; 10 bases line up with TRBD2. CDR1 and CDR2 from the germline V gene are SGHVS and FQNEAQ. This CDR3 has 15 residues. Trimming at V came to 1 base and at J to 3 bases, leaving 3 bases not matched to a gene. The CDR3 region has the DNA TGTGCCAGCAGCTTAGGTCTAGCGGGGGTCTACGAGCAGTACTTC. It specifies CASSLGLAGVYEQYF.

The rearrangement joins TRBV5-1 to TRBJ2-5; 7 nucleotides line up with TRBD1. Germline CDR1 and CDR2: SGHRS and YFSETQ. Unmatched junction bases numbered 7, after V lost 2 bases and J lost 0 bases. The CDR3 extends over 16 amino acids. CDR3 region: CASSLSPTGDQETQYF. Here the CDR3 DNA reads TGCGCCAGCAGCTTATCACCAACAGGGGACCAAGAGACCCAGTACTTC.

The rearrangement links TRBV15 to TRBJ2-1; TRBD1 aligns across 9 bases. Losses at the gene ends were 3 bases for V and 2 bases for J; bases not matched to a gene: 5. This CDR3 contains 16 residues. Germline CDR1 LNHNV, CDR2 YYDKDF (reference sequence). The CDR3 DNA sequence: TGTGCCACCAGCAGGGGGACAGGGTCCGCCTACAATGAGCAGTTCTTC. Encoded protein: CATSRGTGSAYNEQFF.

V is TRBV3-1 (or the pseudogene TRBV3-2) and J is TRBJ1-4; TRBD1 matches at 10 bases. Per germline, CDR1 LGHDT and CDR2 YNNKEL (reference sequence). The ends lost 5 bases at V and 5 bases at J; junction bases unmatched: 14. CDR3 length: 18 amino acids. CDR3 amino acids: CASSSRDRGYRWNEKLFF. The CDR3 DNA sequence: TGTGCCAGCAGCTCCCGGGACAGGGGTTACCGATGGAATGAAAAACTGTTTTTT.

Here the CDR3 DNA reads TGTGCCAGTAGACGACAGGGCCGGACTGAAGCTTTCTTT. Protein: CASRRQGRTEAFF. The V and J genes are TRBV19 and TRBJ1-1; 7 bases are a match to TRBD1. V was clipped by 6 bases and J by 5 bases; unmatched bases: 6. Germline assignment: CDR1 LNHDA and CDR2 SQIVND (reference sequence). The CDR3 is made up of 13 amino acids.

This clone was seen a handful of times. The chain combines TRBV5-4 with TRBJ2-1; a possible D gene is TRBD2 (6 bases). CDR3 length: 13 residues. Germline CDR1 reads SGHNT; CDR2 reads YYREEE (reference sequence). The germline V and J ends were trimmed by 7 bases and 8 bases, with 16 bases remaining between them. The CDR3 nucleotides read TGTGCCAGCTGGGGGGAAAGCATCCATGAGCAGTTCTTC. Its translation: CASWGESIHEQFF.

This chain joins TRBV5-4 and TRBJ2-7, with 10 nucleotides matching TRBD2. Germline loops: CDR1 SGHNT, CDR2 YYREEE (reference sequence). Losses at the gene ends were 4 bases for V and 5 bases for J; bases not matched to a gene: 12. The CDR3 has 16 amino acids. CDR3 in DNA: TGTGCCAGCAGCCCTAGCGGGGGAGCGGGCGGCCACGAGCAGTACTTC. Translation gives CASSPSGGAGGHEQYF.

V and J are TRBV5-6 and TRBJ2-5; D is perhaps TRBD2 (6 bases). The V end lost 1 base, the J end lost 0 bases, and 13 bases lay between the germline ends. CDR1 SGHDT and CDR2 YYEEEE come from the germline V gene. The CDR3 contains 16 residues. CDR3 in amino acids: CASSLKGGSNQETQYF. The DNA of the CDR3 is TGTGCCAGCAGCTTGAAAGGAGGGTCTAACCAAGAGACCCAGTACTTC.

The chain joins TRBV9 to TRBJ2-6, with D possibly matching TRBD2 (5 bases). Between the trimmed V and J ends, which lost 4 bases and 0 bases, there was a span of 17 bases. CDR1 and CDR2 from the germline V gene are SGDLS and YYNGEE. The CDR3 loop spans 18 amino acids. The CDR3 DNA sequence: TGTGCCAGCAGCCTCGGACTTCGCTTTTCCTCTGGGGCCAACGTCCTGACTTTC. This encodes CASSLGLRFSSGANVLTF.

The CDR3 spells CASSLGGGPTGELFF. CDR3 coding DNA: TGTGCCAGCAGCTTGGGGGGAGGCCCTACCGGGGAGCTGTTTTTT. This chain connects TRBV11-2 to TRBJ2-2; tentatively, D is TRBD2 (6 bases). Trimming shortened V by 3 bases and J by 5 bases, and 13 bases separated the two germline ends. Germline V lookup: CDR1 SGHAT, CDR2 FQNNGV. This CDR3 comprises 15 residues.

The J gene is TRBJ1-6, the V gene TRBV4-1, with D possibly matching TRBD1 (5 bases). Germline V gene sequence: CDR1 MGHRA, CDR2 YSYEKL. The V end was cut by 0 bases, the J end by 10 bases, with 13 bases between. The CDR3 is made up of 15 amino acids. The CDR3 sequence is CASSQDPGGVSPLHF. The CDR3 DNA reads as TGCGCCAGCAGCCAAGACCCTGGAGGGGTGTCACCCCTCCACTTT.

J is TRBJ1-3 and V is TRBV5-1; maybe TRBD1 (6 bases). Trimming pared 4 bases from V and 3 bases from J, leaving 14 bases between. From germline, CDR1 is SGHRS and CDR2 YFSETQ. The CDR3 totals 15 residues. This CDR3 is CASSTPTGNGNTIYF. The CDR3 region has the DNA TGCGCCAGCAGCACGCCTACAGGGAATGGAAACACCATATATTTT.

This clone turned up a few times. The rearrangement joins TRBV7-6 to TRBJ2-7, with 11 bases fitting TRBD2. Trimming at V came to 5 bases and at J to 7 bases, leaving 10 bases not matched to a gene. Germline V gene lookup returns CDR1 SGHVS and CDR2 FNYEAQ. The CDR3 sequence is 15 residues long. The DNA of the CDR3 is TGTGCCAGCAGCCTCCTTAGCGGGGGGGCGCGGGAGCAGTACTTC. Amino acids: CASSLLSGGAREQYF.

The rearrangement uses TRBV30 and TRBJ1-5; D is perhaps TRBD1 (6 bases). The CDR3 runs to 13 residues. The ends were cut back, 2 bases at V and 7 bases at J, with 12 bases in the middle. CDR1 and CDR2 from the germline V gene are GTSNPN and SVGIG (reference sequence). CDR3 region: CAWSRGGEQPQHF. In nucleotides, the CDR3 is TGTGCCTGGAGTAGGGGGGGCGAACAGCCCCAGCATTTT.

CDR3 nucleotide sequence: TGTGCCAGCTCCCAATTTGCAACTAATGAAAAACTGTTTTTT. Its translation is CASSQFATNEKLFF. The rearrangement uses TRBV6-5 and TRBJ1-4, with D hard to call. Germline V gene lookup returns CDR1 MNHEY and CDR2 SVGAGI. The CDR3 spans 14 residues. V shed 8 bases and J shed 0 bases, with 10 bases lying between them.